This T cell receptor beta chain comes out of a study of blood T cell repertoires in COVID-19. Study-wide context: Acute and convalescent COVID-19 samples came from the United States, Italy and Spain.

Clones were sequenced by immunoSEQ multiplex PCR, and TCRdb holds only the in-frame ones, with some missing. Of some 180,000 clones listed, 85% to 90% are singletons. This CDR3 is built from 15 residues. CDR1 is MDHEN, CDR2 SYDVKM, per germline. Trimming took 6 bases from V and 1 from J; bases not matched to a gene: 6. The sequencing sample was made of peripheral blood. The chain links TRBV28 to TRBJ1-3; 7 positions match TRBD1. This TCR was recovered from a man in his 70s with active or convalescent COVID-19. Here the CDR3 reads CASSRRQGSGNTIYF. As DNA, the CDR3 is TGTGCCAGCAGCCGAAGACAGGGATCTGGAAACACCATATATTTT. The whole variable domain, filled in from reference TRBV28 and TRBJ1-3, reads DVKVTQSSRYLVKRTGEKVFLECVQDMDHENMFWYRQDPGLGLRLIYFSYDVKMKEKGDIPEGYSVSREKKERFSLILESASTNQTSMYLCASSRRQGSGNTIYFGEGSWLTVV.